The clone carrying this T cell receptor beta chain was observed a few times. Its antigen is not known. MiXCR was run by TCRdb on the PCR reads, yielding one entry per CDR3 protein. Seen here are approximately 680,000 distinct CDR3 sequences, roughly 25% observed once, and the top ten hold 0.78%. This entry belongs to a study of molecular identifiers for immune sequencing clone quantification. Findings of the study overall: Whereas clones above 20 RNA copies held under 1% of naive-cell molecules, they held over 97% of effector molecules.

The TCR originated in a human donor in good health. Some libraries in this study had Jurkat cell RNA spiked in. The sequencing input was naive CD8+ T cells from blood, with Jurkat cell RNA spiked in. Subset described: FACS-sorted CD8+CD4-CCR7+CD45RA+ naive T cells.

The CDR3 protein is CASSQDVWTIQNTGELFF. The CDR3 region has the DNA TGCGCCAGCAGCCAAGATGTTTGGACGATCCAGAACACCGGGGAGCTGTTTTTT. The chain links TRBV4-1 to TRBJ2-2; D ambiguous. V was clipped by 0 bases and J by 1 base, with 15 bases between them. CDR3 length equals 18 residues. Per germline, CDR1 MGHRA and CDR2 YSYEKL.